This T cell receptor beta chain was recovered during a study of PD-1 blockade in classical Hodgkin lymphoma. As for this clone: What it recognizes is unknown.

Each patient's relapse followed autologous stem cell transplantation, and brentuximab vedotin exposure varied. Trimming cost V 3 bases and J 2 bases; bases outside gene matches: 3. Germline lookup yields CDR1 SGDLS and CDR2 YYNGEE. There are 14 residues in the CDR3. Some clones are missing from TCRdb's copy, which holds only in-frame ones; the method was immunoSEQ multiplex PCR. The sample gives 20,000 to 25,000 clones, less than 80% of which show up once; around a fifth is in the top ten. Broader study findings: By C4D1 there was a significant rise in CD4+ TCR diversity but not in CD8+ TCR diversity. Patients who responded completely had about the same baseline diversity as newly diagnosed patients.

The chain links TRBV9 to TRBJ1-1, with TRBD1 matching 8 bases. The receptor was isolated from a human donor with classical Hodgkin lymphoma. The sample in question was peripheral blood mononuclear cells (PBMCs), obtained at baseline. This CDR3 reads CASSAGQGNTEAFF. The CDR3, as DNA: TGTGCCAGCAGCGCTGGACAGGGAAACACTGAAGCTTTCTTT.